This T cell receptor (beta chain) was captured by sequencing in a study of a mutant IDH1 vaccine in newly diagnosed glioma. Regarding time point: week 23, last vaccination. Alongside topical imiquimod, each dose of vaccine comprised 300 ug of mutant IDH1 20-mer peptide. The table lists this clone with a few counts. Antigen unknown. This CDR3 has 13 amino acids. Per the germline V gene, CDR1 is SNHLY and CDR2 is FYNNEI. Between the trimmed V and J ends, which lost 5 bases and 1 base, there was a span of 8 bases. Clones were sequenced by immunoSEQ multiplex PCR, and TCRdb holds only the in-frame ones, with some missing. The data contain approximately 79,000 clones, 75% to 90% of them singletons.

The chain links TRBV2 to TRBJ1-1, with D possibly being TRBD1 (6 bases). This receptor was identified in a woman aged 45-60 years with glioma. Material: PBMCs, obtained from a glioma patient whose treatment included an IDH1 peptide vaccine. CDR3 protein: CASSLGGNTEAFF. The DNA of the CDR3 is TGTGCCAGCAGTTTAGGGGGGAACACTGAAGCTTTCTTT.